One sample yielded the 28 T cell receptor beta chains listed below, sequenced in a study of cytomegalovirus exposure and HLA in healthy donors. The method was immunoSEQ multiplex PCR; TCRdb's version includes in-frame clones alone and lacks a portion of them. Of 65,000 to 70,000 clones listed, approximately 90% are singletons. The material sequenced was PBMCs. The receptors come from a man younger than 35 in good health and CMV-seronegative.

DNA of the CDR3: TGTGCCAGCTCGCCAGTTGACGGCCAGGCGGGCTACACCTTC. Amino acid sequence: CASSPVDGQAGYTF. The chain joins TRBV18 to TRBJ1-2; D not resolved. CDR3 length equals 14 residues. CDR1 and CDR2 from the germline V gene are KGHSH and LQKENI. The V gene lost 6 bases and the J gene lost 8 bases, with 19 bases spanning the gap.

V and J are TRBV9 and TRBJ2-7, with TRBD2 identical over 9 bases. The CDR3 covers 16 residues. CDR1 is SGDLS and CDR2 is YYNGEE in the germline V gene. Trimming at V came to 7 bases and at J to 2 bases, leaving 13 bases not matched to a gene. CDR3 protein: CASGRERTSETYEQYF. CDR3 nucleotide sequence: TGTGCCAGCGGGCGGGAGAGGACTAGCGAAACCTACGAGCAGTACTTC.

This chain uses TRBV4-2 with TRBJ2-4; 10 bases match TRBD2. J was trimmed by 0 bases and V by 8 bases; bases with no gene match: 7. Germline V gene lookup returns CDR1 LGHNA and CDR2 YNFKEQ. The CDR3 extends over 16 amino acids. The DNA for the CDR3 is TGTGCCAGCGGAGCGGGAGGGGTCGTAGCCAAAAACATTCAGTACTTC. This gives the protein CASGAGGVVAKNIQYF.

This sequence joins TRBV18 and TRBJ2-4, with a weak D call TRBD2 (5 bases). This CDR3 contains 16 residues. The germline gives CDR1 KGHSH, CDR2 LQKENI. Between the trimmed V and J ends, which lost 0 bases and 6 bases, there was a span of 15 bases. The chain's CDR3 is CASSPPGSGVANIQYF. The DNA for the CDR3 is TGTGCCAGCTCACCACCGGGTTCCGGGGTCGCAAACATTCAGTACTTC.

The chain combines TRBV19 with TRBJ2-7, with 10 nucleotides matching TRBD1. CDR3 length equals 15 residues. J gave up 7 bases and V 3 bases, and 9 bases lay outside the gene matches. Germline V gives CDR1 LNHDA, CDR2 SQIVND (reference sequence). This CDR3 is CASSILGQGPSEQYF. The CDR3 DNA sequence: TGTGCCAGTAGTATCCTGGGACAGGGGCCCTCGGAGCAGTACTTC.

V is TRBV28 and J is TRBJ1-1; 9 bases align to TRBD1. From germline, CDR1 is MDHEN and CDR2 SYDVKM. This CDR3 contains 16 residues. V was clipped by 2 bases and J by 4 bases; unmatched bases: 8. In nucleotides, the CDR3 is TGTGCCAGCAGTTTAATTGAATGGACAGGGGTCACTGAAGCTTTCTTT. Its translation is CASSLIEWTGVTEAFF.

The gene calls are TRBV21-1 and TRBJ2-1; TRBD1, as called in the table, went unchecked against the DNA. TRBV21-1 counts as a pseudogene. The CDR3 totals 15 residues. The CDR3 nucleotides read TGTGCCAGCAGCAAGACGGGGACAGGGTGCCATGAGCAGTTCTTC. Protein product: CASSKTGTGCHEQFF.

The chain is built from TRBV30 and TRBJ2-7; a weak D match, TRBD2 (5 bases). The CDR3 consists of 13 residues. Germline V CDR1 and CDR2: GTSNPN, SVGIG (reference sequence). V dropped 1 base and J dropped 2 bases, with 9 bases sitting between them. The CDR3 here is CAWSEGGPYEQYF. For the CDR3, the DNA is TGTGCCTGGAGTGAGGGCGGGCCCTACGAGCAGTACTTC.

This chain links TRBV5-1 with TRBJ2-3, with D perhaps TRBD2 (6 bases). V lost 5 bases and J lost 0, with 10 bases in between. Germline V gives CDR1 SGHRS, CDR2 YFSETQ. The CDR3 extends over 14 amino acids. The chain's CDR3 is CASRTGDSTDTQYF. The CDR3 nucleotides read TGCGCCAGCAGAACGGGAGATAGCACAGATACGCAGTATTTT.

This sequence joins TRBV7-2 and TRBJ2-5, with D perhaps matching TRBD1 (6 bases). The CDR3 extends over 13 amino acids. The germline V and J ends were trimmed by 3 bases and 6 bases, with 11 bases remaining between them. Germline assignment: CDR1 SGHTA and CDR2 FQGNSA. In nucleotides, the CDR3 is TGTGCCAGCAGCTTCAGAGGACAGCAGACCCAGTACTTC. Translating it yields CASSFRGQQTQYF. Looking up the rest from reference TRBV7-2 and TRBJ2-5 gives the full variable domain: GAGVSQSPSNKVTEKGKDVELRCDPISGHTALYWYRQSLGQGLEFLIYFQGNSAPDKSGLPSDRFSAERTGGSVSTLTIQRTQQEDSAVYLCASSFRGQQTQYFGPGTRLLVL.

The genes are TRBV6-5 and TRBJ2-1, with 7 bases matching TRBD2. CDR1 is MNHEY, CDR2 SVGAGI, per germline. J gave up 15 bases and V 8 bases, and 10 bases lay outside the gene matches. The CDR3 totals 11 residues. The CDR3 spells CASEVSGKGFF. The CDR3 nucleotides read TGTGCCAGCGAAGTGAGCGGGAAGGGGTTCTTC.

The V gene is TRBV6-6, the J gene TRBJ1-2; TRBD1 is a possible D gene (5 bases). Between the trimmed V and J ends, which lost 0 bases and 2 bases, there was a span of 10 bases. CDR3 size: 15 residues. Germline V gene sequence: CDR1 MNHNY, CDR2 SVGAGI (reference sequence). The CDR3 loop reads CASSYSSGGNYGYTF. The CDR3 bases are TGTGCCAGCAGTTACTCGAGTGGGGGGAACTATGGCTACACCTTC.

CDR3 nucleotide sequence: TGTGCCAGCAGCTCCGGACAGGGTGAGACCCAGTACTTC. Protein sequence: CASSSGQGETQYF. This chain connects TRBV5-4 to TRBJ2-5; TRBD1 matches at 8 bases. Germline trimming cut 3 bases from V and 5 bases from J; bases unmatched to any gene: 3. The CDR3 is made up of 13 amino acids. Germline CDR1 reads SGHNT; CDR2 reads YYREEE (reference sequence). Combining the CDR3 with reference TRBV5-4 and TRBJ2-5 gives the whole variable domain ETGVTQSPTHLIKTRGQQVTLRCSSQSGHNTVSWYQQALGQGPQFIFQYYREEENGRGNFPPRFSGLQFPNYSSELNVNALELDDSALYLCASSSGQGETQYFGPGTRLLVL.

This sequence joins TRBV10-3 and TRBJ1-1, with 7 bases matching TRBD1. The CDR3 length is 14 residues. The germline gives CDR1 ENHRY, CDR2 SYGVKD. The J segment lost 5 bases and the V segment lost 3 bases, leaving 6 bases of the junction unmatched. CDR3 in amino acids: CAISDLTGVTEAFF. The CDR3 bases are TGTGCCATCAGTGACCTTACAGGGGTTACTGAAGCTTTCTTT.

The rearrangement links TRBV9 to TRBJ2-1, with 7 bases that match TRBD2. Germline values: CDR1 SGDLS, CDR2 YYNGEE. With V trimmed by 4 bases and J by 6 bases, 16 bases remained unmatched. The CDR3 is 17 amino acids. In DNA form, the CDR3 reads TGTGCCAGCAGCACTCATACTAGCGATCGACTTCCCAATGAGCAGTTCTTC. Encoded protein: CASSTHTSDRLPNEQFF.

This chain links TRBV7-9 with TRBJ1-1; D is perhaps TRBD1 (5 bases). The CDR3 spans 15 residues. Trimming took off 2 bases at V and 4 bases at J, with 14 bases between the two ends. Looked up from germline, CDR1 is SEHNR and CDR2 is FQNEAQ (reference sequence). The CDR3 nucleotides are TGTGCCAGCAGCTTACTAGTATCGGGGGGCACTGAAGCTTTCTTT. Translation: CASSLLVSGGTEAFF.

The chain uses TRBV25-1 and TRBJ2-7; D is possibly TRBD2 (5 bases). Germline V gene data show CDR1 as MGHDK and CDR2 as SYGVNS. This CDR3 is 13 amino acids long. Trimming pared 2 bases from V and 6 bases from J, leaving 11 bases between. CDR3 DNA: TGTGCCAGCAGTGAAAGGAGGCCGAGCGAGCAGTACTTC. As protein: CASSERRPSEQYF.

The genes are TRBV5-1 and TRBJ2-2; 7 nucleotides line up with TRBD2. The CDR3 runs 16 residues. J gave up 3 bases and V 0 bases, and 5 bases lay outside the gene matches. CDR1 is SGHRS and CDR2 is YFSETQ in the germline V gene. The CDR3 nucleotides are TGCGCCAGCAGCTTGGCTAGCGGCACCTACACCGGGGAGCTGTTTTTT. Protein: CASSLASGTYTGELFF.

The chain employs TRBV29-1 and TRBJ2-1, with 8 positions matching TRBD1. Per the germline V gene, CDR1 is SQVTM and CDR2 is ANQGSEA. With 5 bases clipped from V and 2 bases from J, the junction kept 5 bases outside the gene matches. The CDR3 runs 14 residues. The CDR3 sequence: CSVTGTGTYNEQFF. The CDR3 DNA sequence: TGCAGCGTTACCGGGACAGGAACCTACAATGAGCAGTTCTTC.

DNA for the CDR3: TGTGCCAGCAGTTTATGGGTGGGGGCCCAAGAGACCCAGTACTTC. Translated: CASSLWVGAQETQYF. This rearrangement joins TRBV28 to TRBJ2-5; D perhaps matches TRBD1 (6 bases). Trimming pared 0 bases from V and 1 base from J, leaving 9 bases between. This CDR3 has 15 residues. Germline V gene lookup returns CDR1 MDHEN and CDR2 SYDVKM.

The chain carries TRBV9 and TRBJ2-7; weak D call: TRBD1 (5 bases). V was cut by 0 bases and J by 1 base, with 20 bases left in between. This CDR3 is 18 amino acids long. CDR1 SGDLS and CDR2 YYNGEE come from the germline V gene. CDR3 DNA: TGTGCCAGCAGCGTAGACGGAGTTGGGGCCGGGCCTTCCTACGAGCAGTACTTC. Protein sequence: CASSVDGVGAGPSYEQYF.

The rearrangement links TRBV29-1 to TRBJ2-3, with 13 bases matching TRBD2. Germline V gives CDR1 SQVTM, CDR2 ANQGSEA. The CDR3 runs to 16 residues. With V trimmed by 3 bases and J by 2 bases, 5 bases remained unmatched. As DNA, the CDR3 is TGCAGCGTTGAGACGGGACTAGCGGGGAACACAGATACGCAGTATTTT. Protein product: CSVETGLAGNTDTQYF.

The chain uses TRBV9 and TRBJ2-3; perhaps TRBD1 as D (6 bases). V lost 6 bases and J lost 1, with 12 bases in between. Germline V gene lookup returns CDR1 SGDLS and CDR2 YYNGEE. The CDR3 covers 14 residues. CDR3 coding DNA: TGTGCCAGCACCGAGCGACAGGGCACAGATACGCAGTATTTT. Encoded protein: CASTERQGTDTQYF.

The genes are TRBV27 and TRBJ2-5; perhaps TRBD1 as D (6 bases). CDR3 length: 14 amino acids. The V and J ends lost 8 bases and 2 bases respectively, with 15 bases between them. The germline V gene has CDR1 MNHEY and CDR2 SMNVEV (reference sequence). CDR3 sequence reads: CASRSLGGQETQYF. The DNA of the CDR3 is TGTGCCAGCCGTTCCTTAGGGGGACAAGAGACCCAGTACTTC.

The chain has TRBV2 and TRBJ2-2; 9 positions match TRBD2. The CDR3 is 14 residues long. Germline values: CDR1 SNHLY, CDR2 FYNNEI. Losses at the gene ends were 8 bases for V and 5 bases for J; bases not matched to a gene: 6. The CDR3 loop reads CASYSGRETGELFF. CDR3 nucleotides: TGTGCCAGCTATAGCGGGAGAGAGACCGGGGAGCTGTTTTTT.

The chain links TRBV5-1 to TRBJ1-4; no firm D call. With 0 bases removed from V and 1 base from J, the gap between germline ends came to 10 bases. CDR1 and CDR2 (germline): SGHRS, YFSETQ. CDR3 size: 16 residues. CDR3 protein: CASSLAGLVTNEKLFF. The CDR3 nucleotides read TGCGCCAGCAGCTTGGCCGGGTTGGTAACTAATGAAAAACTGTTTTTT.

This clone was seen once. This chain joins TRBV9 and TRBJ2-7; D perhaps matches TRBD1 (5 bases). This CDR3 contains 18 residues. Germline-derived CDR1 and CDR2 are SGDLS and YYNGEE. V lost 0 bases and J lost 0, with 19 bases in between. For the CDR3, the DNA is TGTGCCAGCAGCGTAGCTCCCTTGGCAGGGCACGACTCCTACGAGCAGTACTTC. Residues: CASSVAPLAGHDSYEQYF.

V is TRBV18 and J is TRBJ2-3; 7 bases align to TRBD2. The CDR3 length is 15 residues. Germline lookup yields CDR1 KGHSH and CDR2 LQKENI. The J segment lost 4 bases and the V segment lost 0 bases, leaving 4 bases of the junction unmatched. As DNA, the CDR3 is TGTGCCAGCTCACCACCTTCTAGCGGAGCAGATACGCAGTATTTT. Protein: CASSPPSSGADTQYF.